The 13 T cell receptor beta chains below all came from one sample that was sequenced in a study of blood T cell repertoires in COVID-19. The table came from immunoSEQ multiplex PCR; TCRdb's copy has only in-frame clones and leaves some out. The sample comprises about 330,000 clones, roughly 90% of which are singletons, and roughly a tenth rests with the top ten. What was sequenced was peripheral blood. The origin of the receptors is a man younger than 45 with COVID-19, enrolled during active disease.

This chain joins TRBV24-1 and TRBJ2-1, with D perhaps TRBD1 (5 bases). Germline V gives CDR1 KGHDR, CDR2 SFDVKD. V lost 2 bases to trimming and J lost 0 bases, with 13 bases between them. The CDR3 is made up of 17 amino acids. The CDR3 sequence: CATSDYRRKGSYNEQFF. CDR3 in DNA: TGTGCCACCAGTGATTACAGGCGAAAGGGCTCCTACAATGAGCAGTTCTTC.

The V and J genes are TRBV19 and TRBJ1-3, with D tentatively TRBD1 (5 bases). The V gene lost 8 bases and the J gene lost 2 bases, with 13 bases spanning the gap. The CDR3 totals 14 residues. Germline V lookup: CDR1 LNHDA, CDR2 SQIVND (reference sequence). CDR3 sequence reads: CASEPGLPGNTIYF. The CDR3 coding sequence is TGTGCCAGTGAACCGGGACTTCCTGGAAACACCATATATTTT.

The CDR3 sequence: CASSQTRGGQGVYGYTF. The CDR3 coding sequence is TGCGCCAGCAGCCAAACCCGCGGAGGACAGGGTGTTTATGGCTACACCTTC. The chain joins TRBV4-3 to TRBJ1-2, with 8 bases that match TRBD1. Germline assignment: CDR1 LGHNA and CDR2 YSLEER. Trimming cost V 2 bases and J 5 bases; bases outside gene matches: 13. This CDR3 spans 17 amino acids.

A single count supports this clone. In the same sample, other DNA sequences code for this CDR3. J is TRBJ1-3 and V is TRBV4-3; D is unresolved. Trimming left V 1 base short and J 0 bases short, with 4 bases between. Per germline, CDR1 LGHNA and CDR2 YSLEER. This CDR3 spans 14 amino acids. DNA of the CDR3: TGCGCCAGCAGCCAAGGCGCCTCTGGAAACACCATATATTTT. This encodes CASSQGASGNTIYF.

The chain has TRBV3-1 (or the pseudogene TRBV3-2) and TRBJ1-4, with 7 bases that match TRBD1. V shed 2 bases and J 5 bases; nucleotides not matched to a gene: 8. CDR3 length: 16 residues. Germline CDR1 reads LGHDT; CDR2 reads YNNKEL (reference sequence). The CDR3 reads CASSQKGAGRNEKLFF. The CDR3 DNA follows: TGTGCCAGCAGCCAAAAGGGGGCAGGGCGGAATGAAAAACTGTTTTTT.

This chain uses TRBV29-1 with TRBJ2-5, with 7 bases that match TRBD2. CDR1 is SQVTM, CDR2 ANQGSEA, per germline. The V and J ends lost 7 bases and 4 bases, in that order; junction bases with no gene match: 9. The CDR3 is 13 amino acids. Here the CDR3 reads CSAGRGIGETQYF. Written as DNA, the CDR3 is TGCAGCGCAGGGAGGGGCATAGGAGAGACCCAGTACTTC.

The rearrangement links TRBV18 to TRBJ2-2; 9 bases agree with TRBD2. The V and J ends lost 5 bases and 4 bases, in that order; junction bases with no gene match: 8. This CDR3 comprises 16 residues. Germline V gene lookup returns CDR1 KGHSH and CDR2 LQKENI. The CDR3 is CASSSLLAGTTGELFF. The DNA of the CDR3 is TGTGCCAGCTCATCACTTCTAGCGGGGACCACCGGGGAGCTGTTTTTT. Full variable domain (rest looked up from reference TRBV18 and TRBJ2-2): NAGVMQNPRHLVRRRGQEARLRCSPMKGHSHVYWYRQLPEEGLKFMVYLQKENIIDESGMPKERFSAEFPKEGPSILRIQQVVRGDSAAYFCASSSLLAGTTGELFFGEGSRLTVL.

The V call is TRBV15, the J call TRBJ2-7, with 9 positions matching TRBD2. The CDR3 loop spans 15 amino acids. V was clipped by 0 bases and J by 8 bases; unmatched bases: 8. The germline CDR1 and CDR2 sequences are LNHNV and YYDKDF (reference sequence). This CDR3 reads CATSRDGGRAEKQYF. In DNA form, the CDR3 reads TGTGCCACCAGCAGAGATGGCGGGAGGGCCGAGAAGCAGTACTTC.

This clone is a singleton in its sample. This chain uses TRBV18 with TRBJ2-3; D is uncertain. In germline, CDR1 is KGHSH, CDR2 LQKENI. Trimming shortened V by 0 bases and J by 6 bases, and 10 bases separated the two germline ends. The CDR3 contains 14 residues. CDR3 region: CASSPPSGQDTQYF. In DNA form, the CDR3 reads TGTGCCAGCTCACCACCATCAGGTCAGGATACGCAGTATTTT.

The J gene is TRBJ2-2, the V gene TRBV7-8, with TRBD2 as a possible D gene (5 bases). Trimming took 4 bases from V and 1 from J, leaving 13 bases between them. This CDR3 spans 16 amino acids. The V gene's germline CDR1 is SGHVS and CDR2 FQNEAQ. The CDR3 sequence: CASSSFRGLNTGELFF. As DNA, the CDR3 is TGTGCCAGCAGCTCCTTCCGGGGTCTGAACACCGGGGAGCTGTTTTTT.

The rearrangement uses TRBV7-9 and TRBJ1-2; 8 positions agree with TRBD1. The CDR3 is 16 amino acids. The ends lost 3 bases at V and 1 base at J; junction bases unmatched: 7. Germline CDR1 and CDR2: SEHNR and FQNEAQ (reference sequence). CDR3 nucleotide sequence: TGTGCCAGCAGCTTGGGGGGACAGGAGAGTAACTATGGCTACACCTTC. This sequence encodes CASSLGGQESNYGYTF.

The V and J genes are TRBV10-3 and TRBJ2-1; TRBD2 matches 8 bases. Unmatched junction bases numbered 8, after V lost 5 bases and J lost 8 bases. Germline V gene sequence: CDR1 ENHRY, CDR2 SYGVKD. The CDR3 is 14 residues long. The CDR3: CAISPTGTSHEQFF. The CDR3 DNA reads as TGTGCCATCAGTCCCACGGGGACTAGTCATGAGCAGTTCTTC.

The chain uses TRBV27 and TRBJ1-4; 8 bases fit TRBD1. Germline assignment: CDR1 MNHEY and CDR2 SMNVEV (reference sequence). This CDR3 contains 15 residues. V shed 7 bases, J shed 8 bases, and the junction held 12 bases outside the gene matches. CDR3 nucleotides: TGTGCCAGCACACACTCGACAGGGGTACGGGAAAAACTGTTTTTT. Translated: CASTHSTGVREKLFF.